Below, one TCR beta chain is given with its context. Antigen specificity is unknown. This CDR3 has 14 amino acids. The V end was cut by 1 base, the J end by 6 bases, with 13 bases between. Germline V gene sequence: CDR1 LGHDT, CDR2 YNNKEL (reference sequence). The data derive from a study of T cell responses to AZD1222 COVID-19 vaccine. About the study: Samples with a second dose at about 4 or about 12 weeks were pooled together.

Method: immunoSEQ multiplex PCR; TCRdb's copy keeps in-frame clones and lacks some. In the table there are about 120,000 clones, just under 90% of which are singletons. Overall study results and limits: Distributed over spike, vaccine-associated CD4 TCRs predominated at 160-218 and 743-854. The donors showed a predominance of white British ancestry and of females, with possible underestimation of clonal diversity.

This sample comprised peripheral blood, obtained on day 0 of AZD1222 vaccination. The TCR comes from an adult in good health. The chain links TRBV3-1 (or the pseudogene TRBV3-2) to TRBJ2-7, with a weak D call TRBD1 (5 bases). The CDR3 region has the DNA TGTGCCAGCAGCCAAGCTGTCAGGGTGAGCGAGCAGTACTTC. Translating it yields CASSQAVRVSEQYF.